This TCR beta chain was obtained from a study of graft-versus-host responses after intestinal transplantation. Study context: After anti-thymocyte globulin induction, recipients took tacrolimus and steroids for approximately three years. Findings and limits, study-wide: Peak circulating GvH clone levels were associated with early post-transplant HvG declines. GvH clonotypes were identified within recipient marrow, with a subset emerging first in ileum or blood.

Some clones are missing from TCRdb's copy, which holds only in-frame ones; the method was immunoSEQ multiplex PCR. This table holds roughly 25,000 clones, roughly 80% found once. As for this clone: Its antigen is unidentified.

CDR3 length equals 14 residues. V lost 8 bases, J lost 2 bases, and 7 bases stayed unmatched. CDR1 and CDR2 (germline): MNHEY, SMNVEV (reference sequence). The sample consisted of PBMCs, taken 28 days after intestinal transplant. The gene calls are TRBV27 and TRBJ2-7; 9 bases agree with TRBD1. This receptor was obtained from a human patient who received an intestinal transplant, so some T cells may come from the graft donor. Written as DNA, the CDR3 is TGTGCCAGCCGGGGACAGGGAAGGACCTACGAGCAGTACTTC. Encoded protein: CASRGQGRTYEQYF.